This TCR beta chain was recovered during a study of cytomegalovirus exposure and HLA in healthy donors. This CDR3 region has 16 residues. Unmatched junction bases numbered 9, after V lost 5 bases and J lost 4 bases. CDR1 is MDHEN, CDR2 SYDVKM, per germline. The PCR used 60 Vbeta and 13 Jbeta primers. Sequencing was performed with immunoSEQ multiplex PCR; in TCRdb, only in-frame clones are kept and a portion is missing. Seen here are 140,000 or so clones, around 86% observed once, and the top ten hold over 1%. Regarding the study as a whole: Earlier analysis looked at TCR beta V segments, and most were productive about 87% or about 30% of the time.

As concerns this clone: Antigen: not known.

The sample consisted of PBMCs. The receptor comes from a female donor in good health and CMV-seronegative. The chain couples TRBV28 to TRBJ2-4; 9 bases line up with TRBD2. The CDR3 loop reads CASSPTTSGAKNIQYF. CDR3 nucleotides: TGTGCCAGCAGTCCTACGACTAGCGGAGCAAAAAACATTCAGTACTTC.